The 11 T cell receptor beta chains reported below all come from one sample, sequenced in a study of cytomegalovirus exposure and HLA in healthy donors. PCR employed 60 Vbeta and 13 Jbeta primers. Profiled with immunoSEQ multiplex PCR; TCRdb holds only in-frame clones, not every one. Seen here are roughly 170,000 clones, around four fifths observed once, and the top ten hold about 12%. Sequencing was carried out using PBMCs. The receptors derive from a woman in her forties or fifties in good health and CMV-seropositive.

This chain joins TRBV6-1 and TRBJ1-2; no clear D gene. The CDR3 loop spans 12 amino acids. The germline CDR1 and CDR2 sequences are MNHNS and SASEGT. The V gene lost 2 bases and the J gene lost 3 bases, with 4 bases spanning the gap. Here the CDR3 reads CASSERDYGYTF. Written as DNA, the CDR3 is TGTGCCAGCAGTGAAAGAGACTATGGCTACACCTTC.

V and J are TRBV30 and TRBJ2-1, with unresolved D. The length of the CDR3 is 16 residues. Trimming took 1 base from V and 0 from J, leaving 13 bases between them. In germline, CDR1 is GTSNPN, CDR2 SVGIG (reference sequence). The CDR3 region is CAWSGWASNSYNEQFF. The CDR3 bases are TGTGCCTGGAGTGGATGGGCGTCTAACTCCTACAATGAGCAGTTCTTC.

J is TRBJ2-1 and V is TRBV7-9; 14 bases match TRBD2. The ends lost 6 bases at V and 10 bases at J; junction bases unmatched: 8. The CDR3 contains 15 residues. The V gene's germline CDR1 is SEHNR and CDR2 FQNEAQ (reference sequence). The CDR3 nucleotides read TGTGCCAGCAGGTTGACTAGCGGGGGGGCAGGGGAGCAGTTCTTC. Its translation is CASRLTSGGAGEQFF. Variable domain in full (rest from reference TRBV7-9 and TRBJ2-1): DTGVSQNPRHKITKRGQNVTFRCDPISEHNRLYWYRQTLGQGPEFLTYFQNEAQLEKSRLLSDRFSAERPKGSFSTLEIQRTEQGDSAMYLCASRLTSGGAGEQFFGPGTRLTVL.

This clone was recorded a few times. The same CDR3 arises from other DNA sequences in this sample as well. This sequence joins TRBV19 and TRBJ2-5; maybe TRBD1 (6 bases). This CDR3 is 14 amino acids long. The germline V and J ends were trimmed by 5 bases and 1 base, with 11 bases remaining between them. In germline, CDR1 is LNHDA, CDR2 SQIVND (reference sequence). Here the CDR3 reads CASSSSGVQETQYF. Here the CDR3 DNA reads TGTGCCAGTAGTTCATCAGGGGTCCAAGAGACCCAGTACTTC.

The chain uses TRBV6-5 and TRBJ2-7; D perhaps matches TRBD1 (5 bases). CDR1 MNHEY and CDR2 SVGAGI come from the germline V gene. The CDR3 totals 15 residues. The V end lost 5 bases, the J end lost 2 bases, and 16 bases lay between the germline ends. CDR3 loop: CASSGHFRGTYEQYF. Written as DNA, the CDR3 is TGTGCCAGCAGTGGACACTTTAGAGGAACCTACGAGCAGTACTTC.

The rearrangement uses TRBV19 and TRBJ1-4, with TRBD1 matching 7 bases. Looked up from germline, CDR1 is LNHDA and CDR2 is SQIVND (reference sequence). The trim removed 3 bases at V and 13 bases at J, leaving 8 bases unmatched. This CDR3 spans 13 amino acids. CDR3 in amino acids: CASSMEGATGLFF. CDR3 in DNA: TGTGCCAGTAGTATGGAGGGGGCGACGGGACTGTTTTTT.

The chain employs TRBV4-2 and TRBJ2-5, with 8 bases aligning to TRBD1. The CDR3 covers 17 residues. Germline V gene data show CDR1 as LGHNA and CDR2 as YNFKEQ. V trimming: 0 bases; J trimming: 4 bases; junction bases outside the gene matches: 10. CDR3 region: CASSQEAYDRGTETQYF. The DNA for the CDR3 is TGTGCCAGCAGCCAAGAGGCCTATGACAGGGGAACAGAGACCCAGTACTTC.

This rearrangement joins TRBV5-6 to TRBJ1-2, with TRBD1 as a possible D gene (6 bases). This CDR3 is 15 amino acids long. Between the trimmed V and J ends, which lost 2 bases and 3 bases, there was a span of 14 bases. Germline CDR1 is SGHDT and CDR2 is YYEEEE. DNA for the CDR3: TGTGCCAGCAGCTTTCGGACAGTCGACTACTATGGCTACACCTTC. Translated, it gives CASSFRTVDYYGYTF.

With regard to this clone: Other DNA sequences in this sample translate to the same CDR3. The chain combines TRBV6-6 with TRBJ1-1; TRBD1 matches at 10 bases. The CDR3 loop spans 16 amino acids. Germline CDR1 and CDR2: MNHNY and SVGAGI (reference sequence). V gave up 9 bases and J gave up 3 bases; unmatched junction bases: 13. The CDR3 protein is CASRDRQGALDTEAFF. In DNA, the CDR3 is TGTGCCAGTAGGGACCGACAGGGGGCGCTTGACACTGAAGCTTTCTTT.

This sequence joins TRBV4-1 and TRBJ2-7; 8 bases match TRBD1. V was clipped by 1 base and J by 7 bases; unmatched bases: 9. CDR1 and CDR2 from the germline V gene are MGHRA and YSYEKL. This CDR3 spans 15 amino acids. The CDR3 nucleotides read TGCGCCAGCAGCCAAGTATTTTCCCGGGACAGGGAGCAGTACTTC. Its translation: CASSQVFSRDREQYF.

This chain links TRBV30 with TRBJ1-6; 7 nucleotides agree with TRBD1. V lost 0 bases, J lost 7 bases, and 6 bases stayed unmatched. The CDR3 length is 15 residues. Germline-derived CDR1 and CDR2 are GTSNPN and SVGIG (reference sequence). In DNA form, the CDR3 reads TGTGCCTGGAGTGTTTCGGGACAGATGAATTCACCCCTCCACTTT. Translated: CAWSVSGQMNSPLHF. Together with reference TRBV30 and TRBJ1-6, the CDR3 gives the full variable domain: SQTIHQWPATLVQPVGSPLSLECTVEGTSNPNLYWYRQAAGRGLQLLFYSVGIGQISSEVPQNLSASRPQDRQFILSSKKLLLSDSGFYLCAWSVSGQMNSPLHFGNGTRLTVT.